This T cell receptor beta chain is from a study of read filtering for tumor transcriptome and immune sequencing. This clonotype was seen many times. The germline gives CDR1 MDHEN, CDR2 SYDVKM. This CDR3 is built from 17 residues. V trimming: 5 bases; J trimming: 1 base; junction bases outside the gene matches: 10. From approximately 400 ng of RNA, a library with molecular barcoded alpha/delta and beta/gamma adaptors was made. TCRdb re-derived calls from the reads in MiXCR, one entry per CDR3 protein. The sample includes 93,000 or so distinct CDR3 sequences, 20% to 25% of them seen just once. The chain employs TRBV28 and TRBJ2-5; 10 bases match TRBD2. The specimen sequenced was a population of CD138-negative cells sorted from bone marrow. The clonotype comes from a donor over 35 with multiple myeloma. CDR3 protein: CASSQSQLAGVQETQYF. The DNA of the CDR3 is TGTGCCAGCAGTCAATCACAGCTAGCGGGGGTCCAAGAGACCCAGTACTTC.